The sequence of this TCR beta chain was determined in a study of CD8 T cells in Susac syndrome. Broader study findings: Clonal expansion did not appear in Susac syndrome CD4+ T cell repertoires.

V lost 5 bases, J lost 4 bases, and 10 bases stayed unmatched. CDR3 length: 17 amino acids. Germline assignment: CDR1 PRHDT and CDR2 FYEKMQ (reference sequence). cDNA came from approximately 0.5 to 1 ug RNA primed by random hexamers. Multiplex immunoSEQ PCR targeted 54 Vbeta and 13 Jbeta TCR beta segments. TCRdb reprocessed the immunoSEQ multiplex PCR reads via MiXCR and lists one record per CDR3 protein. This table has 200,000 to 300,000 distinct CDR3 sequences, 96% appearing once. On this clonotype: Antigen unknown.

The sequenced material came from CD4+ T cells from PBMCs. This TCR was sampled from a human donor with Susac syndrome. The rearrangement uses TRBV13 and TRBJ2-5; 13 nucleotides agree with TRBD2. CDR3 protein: CASSRRTSGRRIETQYF. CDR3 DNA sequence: TGTGCCAGCAGCCGAAGGACTAGCGGGAGAAGGATAGAGACCCAGTACTTC.